This TCR beta chain appears in the sequencing data of a study of blood T cell repertoires in COVID-19. Study summary: Specimens from acute and convalescent COVID-19 originated in the United States, Italy and Spain. PBMCs, B-cell-depleted T cells, or T cells were the source of the cDNA or gDNA that made up the material.

This clone occurred a few times. There are 12 residues in the CDR3. Germline CDR1 is MDHEN and CDR2 is SYDVKM. The germline V and J ends were trimmed by 5 bases and 0 bases, with 2 bases remaining between them. Authors' methods: Estimation of nucleated cell counts relied on the amplification of reference gene primers. Only in-frame clones appear in the TCRdb table, and some are missing; sequencing was by immunoSEQ multiplex PCR. Clone size and V and J calls were adopted from that table, with D and trimming inferred from the DNA. Found here are roughly 52,000 clones, around nine tenths of them singletons; the top ten hold 3% to 5%.

The sequencing sample was made of peripheral blood. The TCR originated in a man in his fifties with acute or convalescent COVID-19. The V call is TRBV28, the J call TRBJ1-5, with D hard to call. CDR3 sequence reads: CASSHSNQPQHF. The CDR3 DNA is TGTGCCAGCAGTCATAGCAATCAGCCCCAGCATTTT.